One T cell receptor beta chain is described in this entry. The source of the sample is a study of blood T cell repertoires in COVID-19. Repertoires were generated with immunoSEQ multiplex PCR, while TCRdb's copy carries only in-frame clones and drops some. The sample has around 280,000 clones, nearly 90% seen once; the top ten hold roughly 1.6%. The trim removed 3 bases at V and 5 bases at J, leaving 6 bases unmatched. Looked up from germline, CDR1 is ENHRY and CDR2 is SYGVKD. This CDR3 comprises 16 residues. Source material: PBMCs or T cells enriched from blood (not recorded which). The rearrangement uses TRBV10-3 and TRBJ2-5; the match to TRBD2 covers 13 bases. The sequence was obtained from a woman under 30 with acute COVID-19. The CDR3 loop is CAISEPGLAGFETQYF. The CDR3 nucleotides are TGTGCCATCAGTGAACCGGGACTAGCGGGATTTGAGACCCAGTACTTC.